This T cell receptor (beta chain) is from a study of blood T cell repertoires in COVID-19 (dated by TCRdb to 2019 to 2021). In terms of the full investigation: Collaborator samples came from the United States, Italy and Spain and covered acute and convalescent phases of COVID-19. Where available, HLA class I and class II types were obtained from metadata supplied by the sample provider rather than from assay-based typing. Deeply sampled blood TCRbeta repertoires from subjects exposed to, actively infected with, or recovered from COVID-19 were included in the dataset. Sample metadata almost always included a de-identified subject ID, COVID-19 status, age in years and sex. A freely available public database, intended as a resource for researchers studying the immune response to SARS-CoV-2, is where the repertoires were released. Samples came from the ongoing ImmuneRACE study (first 160 participants) plus 1,254 subjects from 6 global collaborators. The prospective study material was composed of cDNA or gDNA derived from T cells, B-cell-depleted T cells, or PBMCs. Here is what the overall study found, with its caveats: The amount of clinical and demographic metadata varied by source and participant and was provided uncurated.

Collaborating institutions collected whole blood in K2EDTA tubes following their own protocols. For TCRbeta analysis, collaborators shipped samples in one of three forms: frozen whole blood, isolated PBMCs, or DNA extracted from either of those sample types. At the junction V is shortened by 3 bases and J by 4 bases, with 9 bases in between. The CDR3, from cysteine to phenylalanine, totals 13 residues. The kept DNA is CDR3 alone, 39 bases in frame from the first base. CDR1 and CDR2, looked up from the germline V gene, are SNHLY and FYNNEI. TCRbeta CDR3 regions were amplified from genomic DNA using the immunoSEQ Assay, a bias-controlled multiplex PCR. From the authors' description of their analysis: Within the assay, amplification of reference gene primers was used to estimate how many nucleated cells each sample contained. To quantify the absolute abundance of each unique TCRbeta CDR3 rearrangement, sequence reads were collapsed and filtered. For each sample, productive Simpson clonality was calculated as the square root of Simpson's diversity index across productive rearrangements. TCRdb holds this immuneACCESS table with in-frame rearrangements only. Some clones are missing; in checked studies, unresolved V genes explain under half, and the rest has no known cause. The V and J calls and clone size were taken over from that table, and D and trimming were inferred from the DNA. The sample yields 100,000 to 150,000 clones; 65% to 90% were counted once. The ten largest clones capture roughly 30% of the sample.

Worth noting for this clone: Its antigen target is currently unknown. Base qualities were left out, and no much larger clone turns up one base away.

This TCR was recovered from a woman of 80 years or more with acute or convalescent COVID-19. The sequence is built from TRBV2 and TRBJ1-1; no D gene is confidently identified. The source material was peripheral blood. The bases are TGTGCCAGCAGTGAGCGGCAGACCACTGAAGCTTTCTTT. Protein translation: CASSERQTTEAFF.